The entry that follows covers one T cell receptor beta chain sequence. Recruits, aged roughly 18 to 89 years, lived in roughly 22 US areas. Participants' reported clinical history set cohort assignment. This record comes from a study of blood T cell repertoires in COVID-19. Study in general: Nucleic acid was either cDNA or gDNA, and it came from T cells, B-cell-depleted T cells, or PBMCs.

The germline CDR1 and CDR2 sequences are SEHNR and FQNEAQ (reference sequence). The CDR3 loop spans 13 amino acids. Trimming took 5 bases from V and 7 from J, leaving 11 bases between them. This table comes from immunoSEQ multiplex PCR, and its TCRdb copy is limited to in-frame clones, with some not included. The sample records about 440,000 clones, roughly 87% being singletons. The origin of this receptor is a woman aged 18-29 years with acute COVID-19. Material for sequencing was PBMCs or T cells enriched from blood (not recorded which). V and J are TRBV7-9 and TRBJ2-2, with unresolved D. The CDR3 coding sequence is TGTGCCAGCAGCCCCCCCGCGAGCGGGGAGCTGTTTTTT. It yields the protein CASSPPASGELFF. Full variable domain (rest looked up from reference TRBV7-9 and TRBJ2-2): DTGVSQNPRHKITKRGQNVTFRCDPISEHNRLYWYRQTLGQGPEFLTYFQNEAQLEKSRLLSDRFSAERPKGSFSTLEIQRTEQGDSAMYLCASSPPASGELFFGEGSRLTVL.